This T cell receptor (beta chain) was observed in a study of cytomegalovirus exposure and HLA in healthy donors. PCR used 60 Vbeta primers and 13 Jbeta primers. Here immunoSEQ multiplex PCR was the method, and the copy in TCRdb shows in-frame clones only, minus some. Of some 120,000 clones in the sample, about 80% were seen once. Per germline, CDR1 SGHNT and CDR2 YYREEE (reference sequence). V was shortened by 3 bases and J by 5 bases, with 11 bases between the two germline ends. The CDR3 is 14 residues long. This sequence originates from a man aged 25 to 40 in good health and CMV-seronegative. Sequencing used PBMCs. This chain uses TRBV5-4 with TRBJ2-2, with D possibly being TRBD1 (6 bases). As DNA, the CDR3 is TGTGCCAGCAGCTACTGGCAGGGGACCGGGGAGCTGTTTTTT. Protein: CASSYWQGTGELFF.